This T cell receptor (beta chain) originates from a study of cytomegalovirus exposure and HLA in healthy donors. Study results and limitations: Likely technical artifact: a cluster of highly shared sequence variants.

PCR involved 60 Vbeta and 13 Jbeta primers. Using immunoSEQ multiplex PCR, the repertoire was profiled, and TCRdb retains in-frame clones only, with some absent. The sample lists around 130,000 clones, 82% occurring once. This clone was detected a few times. Its antigen remains unidentified. Every donor was a healthy person donating bone marrow. At the time of sampling, donors were nominally healthy, though unrecorded immune exposures were likely. The CDR3 runs 12 residues. V lost 1 base and J lost 7, with 8 bases in between. CDR1 is SGHTS, CDR2 YDEGEE, per germline. This chain links TRBV5-8 with TRBJ1-1; no firm D call. This TCR was sampled from a woman aged 18-29 years in good health and CMV-seronegative. Sequencing was performed on PBMCs. The CDR3 sequence: CASSLSSIEAFF. The CDR3 DNA is TGTGCCAGCAGCTTGAGTAGTATTGAAGCTTTCTTT.